This T cell receptor beta chain was captured by sequencing in a study of metastatic and nonmetastatic thyroid tumors. Overall study context: Both malignant and benign thyroid patients supplied peripheral blood and tumor or nodule tissue samples, across which the repertoires of these patients were then compared. Study-wide findings and caveats: Across blood and tumor, TCR beta diversity in malignant thyroid tumors was reportedly significantly higher than in benign nodules.

The CDR3 loop spans 15 amino acids. The V gene end was trimmed by 6 bases and the J gene end by 1 base; junction bases not matched to a gene: 8. CDR1 is MNHEY, CDR2 SVGEGT, per germline. This clone was picked up a small number of times. Its specificity is unknown. Per the original methods: Building a distant-metastasis classifier for papillary thyroid cancer drew on CDR3 differences across clinicopathological groups. TCRdb recomputed clones from the PCR reads via MiXCR. TCRdb, not the authors, supplied the V and J calls. The sample records around 15,000 clones, roughly 22% being singletons. Patients underwent thyroid surgery, and none had received any treatment before it.

The sample was adjacent normal tissue. The clonotype comes from a female donor with papillary thyroid cancer or a benign thyroid nodule (not recorded which). Some clones in this sample may be carry-over from other donors' samples. The rearrangement links TRBV6-2 or TRBV6-3 to TRBJ2-7, with TRBD1 identical over 8 bases. The CDR3 DNA follows: TGTGCCAGCAGGGGACTGGGACAGGTTTCCTACGAGCAGTACTTC. Translation gives CASRGLGQVSYEQYF.